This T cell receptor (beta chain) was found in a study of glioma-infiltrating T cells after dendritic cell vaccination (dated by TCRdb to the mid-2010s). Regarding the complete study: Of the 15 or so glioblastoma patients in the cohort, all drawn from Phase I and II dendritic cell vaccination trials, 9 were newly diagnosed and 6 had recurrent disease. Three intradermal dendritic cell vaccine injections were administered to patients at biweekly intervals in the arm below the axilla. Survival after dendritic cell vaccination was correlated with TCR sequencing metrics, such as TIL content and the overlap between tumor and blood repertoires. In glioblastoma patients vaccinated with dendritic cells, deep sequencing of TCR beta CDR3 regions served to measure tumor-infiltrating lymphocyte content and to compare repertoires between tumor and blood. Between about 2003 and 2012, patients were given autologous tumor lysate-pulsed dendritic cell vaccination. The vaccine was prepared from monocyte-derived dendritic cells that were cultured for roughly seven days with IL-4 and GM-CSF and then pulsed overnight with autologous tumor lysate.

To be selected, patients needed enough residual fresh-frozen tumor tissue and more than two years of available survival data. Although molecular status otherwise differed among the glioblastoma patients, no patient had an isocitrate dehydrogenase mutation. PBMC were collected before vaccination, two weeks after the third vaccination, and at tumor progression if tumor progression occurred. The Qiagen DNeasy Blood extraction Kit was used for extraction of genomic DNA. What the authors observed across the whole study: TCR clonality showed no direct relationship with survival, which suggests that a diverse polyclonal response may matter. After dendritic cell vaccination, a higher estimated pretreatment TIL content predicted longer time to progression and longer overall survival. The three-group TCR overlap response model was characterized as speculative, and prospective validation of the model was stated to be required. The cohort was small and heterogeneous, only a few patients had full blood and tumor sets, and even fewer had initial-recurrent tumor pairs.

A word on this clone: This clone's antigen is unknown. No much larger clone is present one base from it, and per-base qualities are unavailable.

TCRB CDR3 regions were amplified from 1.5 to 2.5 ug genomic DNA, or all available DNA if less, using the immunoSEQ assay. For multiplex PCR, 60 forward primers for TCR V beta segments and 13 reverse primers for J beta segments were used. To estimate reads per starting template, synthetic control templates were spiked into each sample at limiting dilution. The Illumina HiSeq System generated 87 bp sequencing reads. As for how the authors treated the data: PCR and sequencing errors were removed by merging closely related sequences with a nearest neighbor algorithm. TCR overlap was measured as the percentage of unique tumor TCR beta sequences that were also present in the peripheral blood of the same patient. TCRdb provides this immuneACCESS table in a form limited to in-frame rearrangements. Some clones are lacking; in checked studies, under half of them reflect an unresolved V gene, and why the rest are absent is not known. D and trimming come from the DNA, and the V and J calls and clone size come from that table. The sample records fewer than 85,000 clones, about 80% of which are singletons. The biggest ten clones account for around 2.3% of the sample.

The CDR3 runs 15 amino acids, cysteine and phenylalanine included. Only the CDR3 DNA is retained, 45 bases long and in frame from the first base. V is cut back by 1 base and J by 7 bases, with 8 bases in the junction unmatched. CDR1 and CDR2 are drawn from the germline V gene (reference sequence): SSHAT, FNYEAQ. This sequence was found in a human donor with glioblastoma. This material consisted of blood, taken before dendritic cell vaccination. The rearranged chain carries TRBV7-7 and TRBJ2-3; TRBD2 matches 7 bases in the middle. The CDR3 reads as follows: CASSLERGYAYTQYF. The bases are TGTGCCAGCAGCTTAGAGCGGGGCTATGCATATACGCAGTATTTT.